The text below deals with one T cell receptor (beta chain). The antigen remains undetermined. Primers: 60 Vbeta forward and 13 Jbeta reverse. TCRdb keeps only in-frame clones here, not all; method: immunoSEQ multiplex PCR. The table lists 150,000 to 200,000 clones, 87% of them singletons. The sample belongs to a study of cytomegalovirus exposure and HLA in healthy donors. Findings and caveats of the study: The authors later found HLA-associated TCR beta chains more clonally expanded than equally common others. Later work found most CMV-associated TCR beta chains apparently HLA-restricted.

CDR1 is SQVTM and CDR2 is ANQGSEA in the germline V gene. CDR3 length: 14 amino acids. With 4 bases removed from V and 8 bases from J, the gap between germline ends came to 18 bases. Sequenced input: PBMCs. V usage is TRBV29-1 and J usage is TRBJ2-1; tentatively, D is TRBD1 (5 bases). The sequence came from a girl under two years old in good health and CMV-seronegative. In DNA, the CDR3 is TGCAGCGTTGTCGGCAGGGCCAATGCTCATGAGCAGTTCTTC. It yields the protein CSVVGRANAHEQFF.